The clone carrying this T cell receptor (beta chain) showed up many times. The germline V gene encodes CDR1 DFQATT and CDR2 SNEGSKA (reference sequence). The CDR3 has 15 amino acids. Trimming left V 1 base short and J 4 bases short, with 13 bases between. This sample was taken from a study of early T cells in non-severe SARS-CoV-2 infection. TCRdb independently ran MiXCR on the 5' RACE reads; one entry per CDR3 protein. Of tens of thousands of distinct CDR3 sequences listed, about an eighth are singletons. This chain connects TRBV20-1 to TRBJ2-2, with D unclear. This receptor was identified in an adult who was a healthcare worker with PCR-confirmed SARS-CoV-2 infection or an uninfected control (not recorded which). Sample: whole blood, taken at baseline. CDR3 nucleotide sequence: TGCAGTGCTAGAGGGGGTCAAACACTCACCGGGGAGCTGTTTTTT. Its translation is CSARGGQTLTGELFF.